The entry below describes one TCR beta chain. No antigen is known for it. With 5 bases removed from V and 7 bases from J, the gap between germline ends came to 17 bases. CDR1 and CDR2 from the germline V gene are LGHNT and FRNRAP. This CDR3 region has 14 residues. The data were taken from a study of cytomegalovirus exposure and HLA in healthy donors. Study information: Earlier sequencing of some 190 million T cells yielded approximately 120 million unique TCR beta sequences.

The PCR had 60 Vbeta and 13 Jbeta primers. Produced via immunoSEQ multiplex PCR; TCRdb's table is partial and in-frame only. Of about 150,000 clones listed, around 74% are singletons. Findings of the study overall: An analysis that came later showed most CMV-associated TCR beta chains appearing HLA-restricted. In a later analysis, specific HLA alleles were associated with 15,000 or so TCR beta sequences at a 0.05 false discovery rate.

Sequenced input: PBMCs. The chain couples TRBV12-5 to TRBJ1-2, with D maybe TRBD1 (5 bases). This clonotype was obtained from a man aged 18 to 29 in good health and CMV-seropositive. DNA of the CDR3: TGTGCTAGTGGTAGCAGTAGCGGGGGGGGTGGCTACACCTTC. It is translated as CASGSSSGGGGYTF.